This TCR beta chain emerged from a study of cytomegalovirus exposure and HLA in healthy donors. Study observations and caveats: A later analysis appeared to link common viral pathogens to several of the most significant clusters. Analysis performed later showed TCR beta chains linked to HLA being more clonally expanded than equally common others.

The CDR3 covers 16 residues. J lost 2 bases, V lost 0 bases, and 7 bases had no gene match. Germline CDR1 and CDR2: LGHNA and YSLEER. Details on this clone: Antigen: not known.

The study ran its PCR with 60 Vbeta and 13 Jbeta primers. Assay: immunoSEQ multiplex PCR; the TCRdb copy retains only in-frame clones and omits some. The data hold 59,000 or so clones, with roughly 77% observed a single time. Sequenced input: PBMCs. The TCR was taken from a man aged 25 to 40 in good health and CMV-seropositive. The chain links TRBV4-3 to TRBJ2-7; 7 bases are shared with TRBD1. Here the CDR3 reads CASSQDRTGATYEQYF. The CDR3 nucleotides read TGCGCCAGCAGCCAAGATCGCACAGGGGCTACCTACGAGCAGTACTTC.